The T cell receptor beta chain under discussion was sequenced for a study of T cells after yellow fever vaccination. V was trimmed by 0 bases and J by 4 bases, leaving 13 bases between them. Looked up from germline, CDR1 is PRHDT and CDR2 is FYEKMQ (reference sequence). The CDR3 length is 17 residues. TCRdb used MiXCR to reprocess the 5' RACE reads, holding one entry per CDR3 protein. The sample has approximately 510,000 distinct CDR3 sequences, just over 20% seen once. The material was PBMCs, obtained 21 days after the first yellow fever vaccination. This clonotype was obtained from a man between 18 and 35 years old who received the YFV17D yellow fever vaccine. This chain uses TRBV13 with TRBJ1-6; D perhaps matches TRBD1 (5 bases). CDR3 region: CASSLGRGPPYNSPLHF. The CDR3 nucleotides read TGTGCCAGCAGCTTAGGCCGGGGCCCTCCTTATAATTCACCCCTCCACTTT.